The text below deals with one T cell receptor (beta chain). The germline gives CDR1 SQVTM, CDR2 ANQGSEA. Trimming took off 1 base at V and 0 bases at J, with 7 bases between the two ends. CDR3 length equals 14 residues. This entry is derived from a study of blood T cells in healthy people across ages. Alongside a J-beta primer mix, a sample-barcoded 5' primer served in a second PCR lasting roughly 6 to 12 cycles. TCRdb called the 5' RACE reads again in MiXCR, with one record for every CDR3 protein. Altogether more than 1,400,000 distinct CDR3 sequences are present, about 43% being singletons, with the ten largest covering 7.9%.

This clonotype was sampled from a woman aged 18 to 35 in good health. The chain is built from TRBV29-1 and TRBJ2-1, with D tentatively TRBD2 (6 bases). The sequenced sample consisted of blood. The DNA of the CDR3 is TGCAGCGTTGAAGCGGGGGTCTCCTACAATGAGCAGTTCTTC. Its protein product is CSVEAGVSYNEQFF.